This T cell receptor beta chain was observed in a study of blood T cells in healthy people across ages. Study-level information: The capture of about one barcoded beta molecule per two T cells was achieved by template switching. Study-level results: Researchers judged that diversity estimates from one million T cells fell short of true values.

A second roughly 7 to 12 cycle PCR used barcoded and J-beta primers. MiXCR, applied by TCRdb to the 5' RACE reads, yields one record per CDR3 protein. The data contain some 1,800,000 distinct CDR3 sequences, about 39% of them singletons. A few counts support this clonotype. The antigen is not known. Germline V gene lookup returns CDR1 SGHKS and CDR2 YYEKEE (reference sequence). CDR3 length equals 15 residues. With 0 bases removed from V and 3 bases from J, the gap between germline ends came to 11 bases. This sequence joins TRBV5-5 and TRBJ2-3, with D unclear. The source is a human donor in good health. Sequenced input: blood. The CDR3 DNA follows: TGTGCCAGCAGCTTGGATGGGTTGAAGACAGATACGCAGTATTTT. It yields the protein CASSLDGLKTDTQYF.